The 27 T cell receptor beta chains presented below share a single source sample, sequenced in a study of shared clonotypes between healthy human individuals. TCRdb keeps only in-frame clones here, not all; method: immunoSEQ multiplex PCR. The data hold around 1.5 million clones, with 95% to 99% observed a single time. The specimen was naive CD4+ T cells sorted from blood. The subset here: CD45RA+ positively selected. Source of these receptors: a man aged 25 to 45 in good health.

The chain has TRBV27 and TRBJ2-7; weak D call: TRBD2 (7 bases). CDR3 size: 16 residues. The V gene's germline CDR1 is MNHEY and CDR2 SMNVEV (reference sequence). Trimming pared 4 bases from V and 5 bases from J, leaving 21 bases between. The CDR3, as DNA: TGTGCCAGCAGTTCCACCAGTGGGAGGGGGTACAACGAGCAGTACTTC. Amino acid sequence: CASSSTSGRGYNEQYF.

V and J are TRBV4-3 and TRBJ2-5; no clear D. V was shortened by 1 base and J by 4 bases, with 7 bases between the two germline ends. In germline, CDR1 is LGHNA, CDR2 YSLEER. The CDR3 is made up of 13 amino acids. The CDR3 nucleotides are TGCGCCAGCAGCCAAGGGGATCGAGAGACCCAGTACTTC. This encodes CASSQGDRETQYF.

V is TRBV11-2 and J is TRBJ2-3, with TRBD1 matching over 9 bases. This CDR3 region has 16 residues. V lost 5 bases, J lost 2 bases, and 8 bases stayed unmatched. Looked up from germline, CDR1 is SGHAT and CDR2 is FQNNGV. The CDR3 coding sequence is TGTGCCAGCAGCCGATACCGGGACAGGGCCACAGATACGCAGTATTTT. Translation: CASSRYRDRATDTQYF. The full variable domain, rest sourced from reference TRBV11-2 and TRBJ2-3, is EAGVAQSPRYKIIEKRQSVAFWCNPISGHATLYWYQQILGQGPKLLIQFQNNGVVDDSQLPKDRFSAERLKGVDSTLKIQPAKLEDSAVYLCASSRYRDRATDTQYFGPGTRLTVL.

V gene TRBV2 combines with J gene TRBJ2-7; 7 bases agree with TRBD1. Germline CDR1 reads SNHLY; CDR2 reads FYNNEI. The length of the CDR3 is 14 residues. The trim removed 7 bases at V and 6 bases at J, leaving 12 bases unmatched. The CDR3 sequence is CASTGGYRGAEQYF. CDR3 bases: TGTGCCAGCACGGGCGGTTACAGGGGTGCCGAGCAGTACTTC.

The J gene is TRBJ1-1, the V gene TRBV2; D remains unclear. The germline V gene has CDR1 SNHLY and CDR2 FYNNEI. The CDR3 is 18 amino acids. Trimming left V 5 bases short and J 1 base short, with 23 bases between. The CDR3 sequence: CASSLRTQVPRRNTEAFF. DNA of the CDR3: TGTGCCAGCAGTCTAAGGACCCAGGTTCCACGGCGGAACACTGAAGCTTTCTTT.

This chain connects TRBV18 to TRBJ2-7; 7 positions agree with TRBD2. The germline V gene encodes CDR1 KGHSH and CDR2 LQKENI. Germline trimming cut 3 bases from V and 0 bases from J; bases unmatched to any gene: 14. CDR3 size: 18 residues. CDR3 loop: CASSPLVAPAGSSYEQYF. CDR3 nucleotide sequence: TGTGCCAGCTCACCCTTGGTAGCTCCAGCGGGGAGCTCCTACGAGCAGTACTTC.

The DNA of the CDR3 is TGTGCCAGCAGTTCATCCGGGACAGCCTACACCTTC. This translates into CASSSSGTAYTF. The V call is TRBV6-5, the J call TRBJ1-2; 7 nucleotides agree with TRBD1. Losses at the gene ends were 4 bases for V and 10 bases for J; bases not matched to a gene: 6. This CDR3 is built from 12 residues. Germline CDR1 MNHEY, CDR2 SVGAGI.

DNA of the CDR3: TGTGCCAGCAGCCCTAGCGGGAGTAGTTCGCGAGAGCAGTACTTC. Protein sequence: CASSPSGSSSREQYF. The rearrangement joins TRBV9 to TRBJ2-7, with 10 nucleotides matching TRBD2. Trimming took 4 bases from V and 7 from J; bases not matched to a gene: 11. From germline, CDR1 is SGDLS and CDR2 YYNGEE. This CDR3 contains 15 residues.

The rearrangement links TRBV28 to TRBJ1-5; D is possibly TRBD1 (6 bases). CDR1 and CDR2 from the germline V gene are MDHEN and SYDVKM. The length of the CDR3 is 16 residues. V lost 1 base, J lost 2 bases, and 12 bases lay in between. The CDR3 nucleotides are TGTGCCAGCAGTTTATTTCAGGGGCGACGCAATCAGCCCCAGCATTTT. It encodes CASSLFQGRRNQPQHF.

The genes are TRBV5-1 and TRBJ1-3, with D uncertain. Germline CDR1 SGHRS, CDR2 YFSETQ. V shed 1 base and J shed 4 bases, with 15 bases lying between them. The CDR3 contains 16 residues. The CDR3 DNA reads TGCGCCAGCAGCTTGATTTTAAGTGGTTCGGGAAACACCATATATTTT. Protein: CASSLILSGSGNTIYF.

This chain uses TRBV28 with TRBJ1-1; 11 bases are a match to TRBD1. Germline V CDR1 and CDR2: MDHEN, SYDVKM. The CDR3 totals 16 residues. V trimming: 6 bases; J trimming: 4 bases; junction bases outside the gene matches: 10. CDR3 protein: CASSAPGQGAGTEAFF. The CDR3 DNA reads TGTGCCAGCAGCGCTCCCGGACAGGGGGCGGGCACTGAAGCTTTCTTT.

J is TRBJ1-5 and V is TRBV19; TRBD1 matches at 7 bases. Losses at the gene ends were 6 bases for V and 4 bases for J; bases not matched to a gene: 6. This CDR3 has 14 amino acids. The V gene's germline CDR1 is LNHDA and CDR2 SQIVND (reference sequence). CDR3 nucleotides: TGTGCCAGTAGGACGGACAGGCGTAATCAGCCCCAGCATTTT. Translating it yields CASRTDRRNQPQHF.

This CDR3 reads CSAGIQSYGYTF. Here the CDR3 DNA reads TGCAGCGCCGGCATACAGTCGTATGGCTACACCTTC. The rearrangement joins TRBV29-1 to TRBJ1-2, with no clear D. Per germline, CDR1 SQVTM and CDR2 ANQGSEA. The CDR3 is 12 residues long. V dropped 7 bases and J dropped 5 bases, with 14 bases sitting between them.

The V call is TRBV27, the J call TRBJ1-2, with D possibly TRBD1 on 5 matching bases. The CDR3 sequence is 17 residues long. Trimming took 4 bases from V and 0 from J, leaving 18 bases between them. The V gene's germline CDR1 is MNHEY and CDR2 SMNVEV (reference sequence). The CDR3 loop is CASSSTVRVPANYGYTF. The DNA for the CDR3 is TGTGCCAGCAGTTCAACGGTCAGGGTGCCAGCTAACTATGGCTACACCTTC.

This chain uses TRBV6-6 with TRBJ2-1; 15 bases align to TRBD2. This CDR3 has 15 amino acids. The junction had 2 bases not matched to a gene; V was cut back by 2 bases and J by 9 bases. Per the germline V gene, CDR1 is MNHNY and CDR2 is SVGAGI (reference sequence). The CDR3 bases are TGTGCCAGCAGTTACGGGACTAGCGGGAGGAGTGAGCAGTTCTTC. This sequence encodes CASSYGTSGRSEQFF.

This chain joins TRBV5-4 and TRBJ2-3, with D possibly matching TRBD2 (5 bases). The V gene's germline CDR1 is SGHNT and CDR2 YYREEE (reference sequence). This CDR3 has 15 residues. V shed 4 bases and J shed 0 bases, with 12 bases lying between them. CDR3 in DNA: TGTGCCAGCAGCCTGCGGCGGGCCAGCACAGATACGCAGTATTTT. It translates to CASSLRRASTDTQYF. The complete variable domain, with remaining parts taken from reference TRBV5-4 and TRBJ2-3, reads ETGVTQSPTHLIKTRGQQVTLRCSSQSGHNTVSWYQQALGQGPQFIFQYYREEENGRGNFPPRFSGLQFPNYSSELNVNALELDDSALYLCASSLRRASTDTQYFGPGTRLTVL.

V usage is TRBV14 and J usage is TRBJ2-1; perhaps TRBD1 as D (6 bases). V was pared by 4 bases and J by 6 bases, with 16 bases between. Germline assignment: CDR1 SGHDN and CDR2 FVKESK. The CDR3 spans 15 residues. The CDR3 bases are TGTGCCAGCAGCCGAGGACAGACCTATCCCAATGAGCAGTTCTTC. Protein sequence: CASSRGQTYPNEQFF.

The table lists this clone with a count of one. The V gene is TRBV6-5, the J gene TRBJ2-1, with 9 bases lining up with TRBD2. Germline trimming cut 0 bases from V and 2 bases from J; bases unmatched to any gene: 2. The CDR3 runs to 16 residues. The germline V gene encodes CDR1 MNHEY and CDR2 SVGAGI. The CDR3 loop is CASSYSGLAPYNEQFF. DNA of the CDR3: TGTGCCAGCAGTTACTCTGGACTAGCGCCCTACAATGAGCAGTTCTTC.

The chain combines TRBV25-1 with TRBJ1-1; D remains ambiguous. The germline V and J ends were trimmed by 3 bases and 0 bases, with 11 bases remaining between them. The CDR3 covers 15 residues. From germline, CDR1 is MGHDK and CDR2 SYGVNS. The chain's CDR3 is CASSDAGFMNTEAFF. CDR3 in DNA: TGTGCCAGCAGTGATGCTGGATTCATGAACACTGAAGCTTTCTTT.

This chain connects TRBV5-4 to TRBJ2-1; 10 bases map to TRBD2. This CDR3 spans 16 amino acids. Germline V CDR1 and CDR2: SGHNT, YYREEE (reference sequence). The trim removed 1 base at V and 6 bases at J, leaving 7 bases unmatched. Written as DNA, the CDR3 is TGTGCCAGCAGCTTGATTGCAGCGGGAGGGCTCAATGAGCAGTTCTTC. Its translation: CASSLIAAGGLNEQFF.

As to this clone: The sample contains more than one DNA sequence encoding this CDR3. V is TRBV27 and J is TRBJ1-5; 7 bases agree with TRBD1. V was pared by 6 bases and J by 3 bases, with 8 bases of the junction left unmatched. CDR1 and CDR2 from the germline V gene are MNHEY and SMNVEV (reference sequence). The CDR3 loop spans 15 amino acids. In DNA, the CDR3 is TGTGCCAGCAGCCCCCGGACAGGCTCCAATCAGCCCCAGCATTTT. It specifies CASSPRTGSNQPQHF.

This sequence joins TRBV19 and TRBJ2-5, with 7 bases aligning to TRBD2. CDR3 length: 16 residues. The V and J ends lost 1 base and 1 base, in that order; junction bases with no gene match: 6. Germline V gives CDR1 LNHDA, CDR2 SQIVND (reference sequence). CDR3 sequence reads: CASSIVGSGPQETQYF. In DNA form, the CDR3 reads TGTGCCAGTAGTATAGTCGGTAGCGGGCCCCAAGAGACCCAGTACTTC.

A word on this clone: The sample contains more than one DNA sequence encoding this CDR3. Written as DNA, the CDR3 is TGTGCCAGCAGCTTAGCGGAGTCCTACGAGCAGTACTTC. This translates into CASSLAESYEQYF. This chain joins TRBV7-8 and TRBJ2-7; no definite D call. Germline CDR1 reads SGHVS; CDR2 reads FQNEAQ. Trimming removed 0 bases from V and 1 base from J, with 4 bases in between. This CDR3 region has 13 residues.

J is TRBJ1-2 and V is TRBV28; 10 positions agree with TRBD1. The J segment lost 3 bases and the V segment lost 6 bases, leaving 4 bases of the junction unmatched. The CDR3 is 14 amino acids. Germline V lookup: CDR1 MDHEN, CDR2 SYDVKM. CDR3 protein: CASSGTGVHYGYTF. As DNA, the CDR3 is TGTGCCAGCAGCGGGACAGGGGTCCACTATGGCTACACCTTC.

This chain links TRBV5-1 with TRBJ2-7, with D perhaps matching TRBD2 (6 bases). In germline, CDR1 is SGHRS, CDR2 YFSETQ. The CDR3 totals 14 residues. V lost 5 bases to trimming and J lost 2 bases, with 14 bases between them. The CDR3 DNA sequence: TGCGCCAGCAGGGATCCCGGGACTGCCTACGAGCAGTACTTC. Translated, it gives CASRDPGTAYEQYF.

The chain couples TRBV7-3 to TRBJ2-2, with D perhaps matching TRBD2 (6 bases). Germline V gene sequence: CDR1 SGHTA, CDR2 FQGTGA. The CDR3 runs to 18 residues. Trimming removed 1 base from V and 6 bases from J, with 21 bases in between. In DNA, the CDR3 is TGTGCCAGCAGCTTAAGAGGAGGGAGGTCAACGACCCCCGGGGAGCTGTTTTTT. Translating gives CASSLRGGRSTTPGELFF. Combining the CDR3 with reference TRBV7-3 and TRBJ2-2 gives the whole variable domain GAGVSQTPSNKVTEKGKYVELRCDPISGHTALYWYRQSLGQGPEFLIYFQGTGAADDSGLPNDRFFAVRPEGSVSTLKIQRTERGDSAVYLCASSLRGGRSTTPGELFFGEGSRLTVL.

The genes are TRBV5-5 and TRBJ2-1; either TRBD1 or TRBD2 may supply D (5 bases each). Germline loops: CDR1 SGHKS, CDR2 YYEKEE (reference sequence). The CDR3 is made up of 15 amino acids. V lost 7 bases and J 8 bases, leaving 22 bases between the germline ends. The CDR3 nucleotides read TGTGCCAGCGGCCGTTCCGGGACGTCCGGGGATGAGCAGTTCTTC. It specifies CASGRSGTSGDEQFF.